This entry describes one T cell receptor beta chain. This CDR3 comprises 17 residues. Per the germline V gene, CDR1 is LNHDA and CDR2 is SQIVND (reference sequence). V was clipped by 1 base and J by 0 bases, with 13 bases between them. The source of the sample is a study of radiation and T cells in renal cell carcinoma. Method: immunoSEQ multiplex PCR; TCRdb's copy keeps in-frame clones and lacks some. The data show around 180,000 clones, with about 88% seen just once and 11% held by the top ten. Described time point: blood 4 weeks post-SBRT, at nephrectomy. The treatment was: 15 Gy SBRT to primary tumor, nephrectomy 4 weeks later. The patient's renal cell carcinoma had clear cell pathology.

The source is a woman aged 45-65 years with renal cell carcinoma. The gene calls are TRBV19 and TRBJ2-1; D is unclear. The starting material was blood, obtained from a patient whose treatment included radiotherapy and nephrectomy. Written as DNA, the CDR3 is TGTGCCAGTAGTATAGTGGTCAGGATAAGCTCCTACAATGAGCAGTTCTTC. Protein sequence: CASSIVVRISSYNEQFF. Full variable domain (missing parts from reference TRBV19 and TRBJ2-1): DGGITQSPKYLFRKEGQNVTLSCEQNLNHDAMYWYRQDPGQGLRLIYYSQIVNDFQKGDIAEGYSVSREKKESFPLTVTSAQKNPTAFYLCASSIVVRISSYNEQFFGPGTRLTVL.